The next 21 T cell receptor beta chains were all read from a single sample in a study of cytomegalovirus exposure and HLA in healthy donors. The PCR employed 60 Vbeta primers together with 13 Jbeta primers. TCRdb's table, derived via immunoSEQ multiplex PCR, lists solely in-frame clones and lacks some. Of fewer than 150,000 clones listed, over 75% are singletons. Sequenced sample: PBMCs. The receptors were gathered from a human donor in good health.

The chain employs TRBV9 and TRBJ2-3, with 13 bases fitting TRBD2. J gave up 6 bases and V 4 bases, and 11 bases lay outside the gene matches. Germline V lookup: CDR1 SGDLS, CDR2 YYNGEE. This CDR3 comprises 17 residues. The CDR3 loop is CASSPRTTSGRADTQYF. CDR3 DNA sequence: TGTGCCAGCAGCCCGAGAACTACTAGCGGGAGGGCCGATACGCAGTATTTT.

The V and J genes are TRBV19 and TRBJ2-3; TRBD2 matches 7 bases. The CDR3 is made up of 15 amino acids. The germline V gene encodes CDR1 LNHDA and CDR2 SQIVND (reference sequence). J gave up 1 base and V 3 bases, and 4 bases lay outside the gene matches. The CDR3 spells CASSIGLAGTDTQYF. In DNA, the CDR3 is TGTGCCAGTAGTATCGGCCTAGCGGGCACAGATACGCAGTATTTT.

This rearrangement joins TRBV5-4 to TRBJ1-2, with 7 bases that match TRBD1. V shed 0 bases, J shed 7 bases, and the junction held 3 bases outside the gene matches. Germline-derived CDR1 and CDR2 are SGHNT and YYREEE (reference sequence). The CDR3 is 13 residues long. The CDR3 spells CASSLAGGSGYTF. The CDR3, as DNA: TGTGCCAGCAGCTTGGCAGGGGGAAGTGGCTACACCTTC. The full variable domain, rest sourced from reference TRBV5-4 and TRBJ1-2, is ETGVTQSPTHLIKTRGQQVTLRCSSQSGHNTVSWYQQALGQGPQFIFQYYREEENGRGNFPPRFSGLQFPNYSSELNVNALELDDSALYLCASSLAGGSGYTFGSGTRLTVV.

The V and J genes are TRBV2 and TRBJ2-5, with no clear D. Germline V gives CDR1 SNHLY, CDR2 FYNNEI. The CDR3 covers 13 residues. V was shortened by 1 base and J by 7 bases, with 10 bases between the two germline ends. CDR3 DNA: TGTGCCAGCAGTGAAGGACCCGAGCGGACCCAGTACTTC. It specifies CASSEGPERTQYF.

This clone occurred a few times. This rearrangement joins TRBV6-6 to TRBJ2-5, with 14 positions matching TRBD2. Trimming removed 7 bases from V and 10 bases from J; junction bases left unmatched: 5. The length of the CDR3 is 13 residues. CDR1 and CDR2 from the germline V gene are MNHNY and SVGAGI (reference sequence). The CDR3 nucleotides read TGTGCCAGCACCTCAGGGACTAGCGGGGGCCAGTACTTC. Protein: CASTSGTSGGQYF.

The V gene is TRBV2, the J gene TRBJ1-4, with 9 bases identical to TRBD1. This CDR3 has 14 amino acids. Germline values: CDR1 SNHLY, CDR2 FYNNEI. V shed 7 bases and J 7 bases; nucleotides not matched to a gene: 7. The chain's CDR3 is CASTPTGGGEKLFF. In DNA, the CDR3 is TGTGCCAGCACTCCAACAGGGGGCGGTGAAAAACTGTTTTTT.

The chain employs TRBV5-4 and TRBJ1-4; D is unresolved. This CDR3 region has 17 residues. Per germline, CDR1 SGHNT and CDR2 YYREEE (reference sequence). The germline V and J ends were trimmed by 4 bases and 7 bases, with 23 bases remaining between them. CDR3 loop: CASSRRVFLSGSEKLFF. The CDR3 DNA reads TGTGCCAGCAGCAGGAGGGTGTTCCTTTCCGGTAGTGAAAAACTGTTTTTT.

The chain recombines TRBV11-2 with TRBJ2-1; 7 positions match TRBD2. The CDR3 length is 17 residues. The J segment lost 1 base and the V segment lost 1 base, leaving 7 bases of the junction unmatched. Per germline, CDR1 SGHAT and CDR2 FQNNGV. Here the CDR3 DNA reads TGTGCCAGCAGCTTAGTAGGCGGGAGTGTATCCTACAATGAGCAGTTCTTC. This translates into CASSLVGGSVSYNEQFF.

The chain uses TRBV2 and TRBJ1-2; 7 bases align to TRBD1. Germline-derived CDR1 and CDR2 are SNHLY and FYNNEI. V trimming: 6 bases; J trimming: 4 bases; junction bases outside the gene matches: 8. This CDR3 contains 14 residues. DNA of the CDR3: TGTGCCAGCAGGCCCTGGGGACAGTCCTATGGCTACACCTTC. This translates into CASRPWGQSYGYTF. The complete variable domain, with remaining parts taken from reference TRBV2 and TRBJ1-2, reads EPEVTQTPSHQVTQMGQEVILRCVPISNHLYFYWYRQILGQKVEFLVSFYNNEISEKSEIFDDQFSVERPDGSNFTLKIRSTKLEDSAMYFCASRPWGQSYGYTFGSGTRLTVV.

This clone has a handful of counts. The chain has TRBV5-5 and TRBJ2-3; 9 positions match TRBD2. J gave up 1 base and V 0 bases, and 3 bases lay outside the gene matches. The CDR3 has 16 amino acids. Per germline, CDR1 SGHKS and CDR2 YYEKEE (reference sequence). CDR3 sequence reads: CASSLGIAGGTDTQYF. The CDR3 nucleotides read TGTGCCAGCAGCTTGGGGATAGCGGGGGGCACAGATACGCAGTATTTT.

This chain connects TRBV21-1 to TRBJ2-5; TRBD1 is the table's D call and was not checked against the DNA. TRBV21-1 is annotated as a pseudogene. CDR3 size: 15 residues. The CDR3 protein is CASRVTGGVIVEQYF. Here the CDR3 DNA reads TGTGCCAGCAGGGTGACAGGGGGAGTTATAGTTGAGCAGTACTTC.

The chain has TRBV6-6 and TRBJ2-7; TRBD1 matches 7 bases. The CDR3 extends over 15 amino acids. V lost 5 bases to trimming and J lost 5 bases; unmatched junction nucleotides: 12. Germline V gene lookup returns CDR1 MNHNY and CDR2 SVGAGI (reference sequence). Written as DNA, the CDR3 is TGTGCCAGCAGTCCTATGACAGGGCGTAGCGACGAGCAGTACTTC. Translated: CASSPMTGRSDEQYF.

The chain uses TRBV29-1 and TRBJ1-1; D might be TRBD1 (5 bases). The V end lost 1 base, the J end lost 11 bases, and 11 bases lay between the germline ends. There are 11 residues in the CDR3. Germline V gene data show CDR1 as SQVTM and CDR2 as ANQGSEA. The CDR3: CSVEGRGVAFF. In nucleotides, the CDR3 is TGCAGCGTTGAAGGGCGGGGGGTCGCTTTCTTT.

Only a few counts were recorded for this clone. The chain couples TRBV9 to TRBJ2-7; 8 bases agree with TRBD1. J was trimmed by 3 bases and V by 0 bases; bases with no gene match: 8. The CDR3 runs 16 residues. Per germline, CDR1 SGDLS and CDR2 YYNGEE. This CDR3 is CASSVATGTGGYEQYF. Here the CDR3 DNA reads TGTGCCAGCAGCGTAGCTACCGGGACAGGAGGCTACGAGCAGTACTTC. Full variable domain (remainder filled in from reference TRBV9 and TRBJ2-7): DSGVTQTPKHLITATGQRVTLRCSPRSGDLSVYWYQQSLDQGLQFLIQYYNGEERAKGNILERFSAQQFPDLHSELNLSSLELGDSALYFCASSVATGTGGYEQYFGPGTRLTVT.

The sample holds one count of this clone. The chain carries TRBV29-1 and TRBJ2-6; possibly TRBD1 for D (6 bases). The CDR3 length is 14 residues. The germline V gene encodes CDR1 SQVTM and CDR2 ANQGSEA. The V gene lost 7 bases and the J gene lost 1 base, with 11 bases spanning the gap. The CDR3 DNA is TGCAGCGCTGGGGGCAGTTCTGGGGCCAACGTCCTGACTTTC. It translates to CSAGGSSGANVLTF.

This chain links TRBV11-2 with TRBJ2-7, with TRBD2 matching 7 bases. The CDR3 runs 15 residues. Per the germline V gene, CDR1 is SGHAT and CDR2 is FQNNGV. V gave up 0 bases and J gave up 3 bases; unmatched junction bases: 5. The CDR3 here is CASSLEVAGVYEQYF. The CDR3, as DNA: TGTGCCAGCAGCTTAGAGGTGGCGGGGGTCTACGAGCAGTACTTC.

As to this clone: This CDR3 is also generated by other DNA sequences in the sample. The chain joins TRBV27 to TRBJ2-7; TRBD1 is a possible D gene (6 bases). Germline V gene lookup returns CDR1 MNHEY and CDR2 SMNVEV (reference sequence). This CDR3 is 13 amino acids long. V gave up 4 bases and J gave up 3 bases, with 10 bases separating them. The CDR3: CASSWTAGYEQYF. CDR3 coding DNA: TGTGCCAGCAGTTGGACAGCCGGCTACGAGCAGTACTTC.

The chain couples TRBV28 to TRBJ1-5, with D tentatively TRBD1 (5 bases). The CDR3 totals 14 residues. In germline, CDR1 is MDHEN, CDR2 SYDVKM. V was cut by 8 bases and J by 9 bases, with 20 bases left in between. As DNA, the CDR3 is TGTGCCAGCTGGGAACAGGCCCCCGCCAGGCCCCAGCATTTT. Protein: CASWEQAPARPQHF.

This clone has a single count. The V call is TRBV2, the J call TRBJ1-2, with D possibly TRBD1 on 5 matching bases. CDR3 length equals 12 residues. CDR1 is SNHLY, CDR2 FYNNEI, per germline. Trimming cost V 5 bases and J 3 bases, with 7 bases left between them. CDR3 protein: CASSSGYYGYTF. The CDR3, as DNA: TGTGCCAGCAGTTCAGGGTACTATGGCTACACCTTC.

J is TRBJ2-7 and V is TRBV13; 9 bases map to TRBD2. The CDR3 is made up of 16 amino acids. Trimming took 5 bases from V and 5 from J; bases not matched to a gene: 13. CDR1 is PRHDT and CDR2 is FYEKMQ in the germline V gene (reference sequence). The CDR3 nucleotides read TGTGCCAGCAGCATAGACTTAGCGGGAGCGGGCCACGAGCAGTACTTC. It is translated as CASSIDLAGAGHEQYF.

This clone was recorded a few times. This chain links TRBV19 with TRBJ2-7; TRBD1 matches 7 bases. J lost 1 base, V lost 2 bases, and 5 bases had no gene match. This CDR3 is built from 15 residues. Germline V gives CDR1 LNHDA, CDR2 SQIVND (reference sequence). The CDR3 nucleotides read TGTGCCAGTAGTATAACAGGGGCCGGGTCCTACGAGCAGTACTTC. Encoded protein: CASSITGAGSYEQYF. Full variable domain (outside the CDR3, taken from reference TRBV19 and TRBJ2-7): DGGITQSPKYLFRKEGQNVTLSCEQNLNHDAMYWYRQDPGQGLRLIYYSQIVNDFQKGDIAEGYSVSREKKESFPLTVTSAQKNPTAFYLCASSITGAGSYEQYFGPGTRLTVT.